This TCR beta chain was captured by sequencing in a study of T cells in Graves' hyperthyroidism and ophthalmopathy. Whole-study results and caveats: Most expanded thyroid clonotypes above 0.001 also appeared in blood. Classification by a 13 V-J model distinguished ophthalmopathy from stable hyperthyroidism.

Among the patients, aged 18 to 65, hyperthyroidism was newly diagnosed and had lasted under 2 months. The source of the PBMCs was 10 ml of fresh peripheral blood. Amplified TCR beta CDR3 regions derived from RNA transcripts. A set of HTBI primers served as the primers for a first-round RT-PCR of the TCR CDR3. MiXCR, applied by TCRdb to the multiplex PCR reads, yields one record per CDR3 protein. The sample consists of 300,000 to 450,000 distinct CDR3 sequences, approximately 15% of them appearing once. On this clonotype itself: Antigen specificity is unknown.

Sequences were obtained from blood. The clonotype comes from a woman aged 18-29 years with Graves' hyperthyroidism that later progressed to Graves' ophthalmopathy.

DNA of the CDR3: TGTGCCAGCAGCCAAGATCTGGGACAGGTGAACACTGAAGCTTTCTTT. Its translation is CASSQDLGQVNTEAFF. The J gene is TRBJ1-1, the V gene TRBV4-2, with 8 bases that match TRBD1. The V and J ends lost 0 bases and 0 bases, in that order; junction bases with no gene match: 3. The CDR3 is 16 amino acids. The germline gives CDR1 LGHNA, CDR2 YNFKEQ.